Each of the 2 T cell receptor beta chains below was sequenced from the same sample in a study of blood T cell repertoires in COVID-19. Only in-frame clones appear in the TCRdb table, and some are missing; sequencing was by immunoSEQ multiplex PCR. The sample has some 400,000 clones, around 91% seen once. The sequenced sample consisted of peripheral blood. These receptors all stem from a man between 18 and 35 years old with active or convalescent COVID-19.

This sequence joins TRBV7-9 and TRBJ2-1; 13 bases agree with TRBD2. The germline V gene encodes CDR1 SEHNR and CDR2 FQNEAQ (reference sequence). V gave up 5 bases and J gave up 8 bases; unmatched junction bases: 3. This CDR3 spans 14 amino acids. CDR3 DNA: TGTGCCAGCAGCACTAGCGGGAGGGTGCATGAGCAGTTCTTC. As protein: CASSTSGRVHEQFF.

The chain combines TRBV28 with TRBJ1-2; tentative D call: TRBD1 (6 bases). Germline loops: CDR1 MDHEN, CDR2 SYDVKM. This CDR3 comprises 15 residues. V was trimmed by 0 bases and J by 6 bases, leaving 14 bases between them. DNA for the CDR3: TGTGCCAGCAGTTTATGGCAGGGGCGATTGGATGGCTACACCTTC. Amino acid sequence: CASSLWQGRLDGYTF.